These 10 T cell receptor beta chains originate from one sample sequenced in a study of molecular identifiers for immune sequencing clone quantification. From the PCR reads, TCRdb called clonotypes with MiXCR, one entry per CDR3 protein. The data contain fewer than 75,000 distinct CDR3 sequences, over 15% of them singletons. Input material: naive CD8+ T cells from blood, with Jurkat cell RNA spiked in. Subset specified: FACS-sorted CD8+CD4-CCR7+CD45RA+ naive T cells. The source is a human donor in good health. Some libraries in this study had Jurkat cell RNA spiked in.

This clonotype was seen repeatedly, ten times or more. The CDR3 is CASSFRGPDTGELFF. CDR3 bases: TGTGCCAGCAGCTTTAGGGGGCCGGACACCGGGGAGCTGTTTTTT. The V and J genes are TRBV7-6 and TRBJ2-2, with 7 bases aligning to TRBD1. CDR1 and CDR2 from the germline V gene are SGHVS and FNYEAQ. The V and J ends lost 3 bases and 3 bases, in that order; junction bases with no gene match: 4. The CDR3 covers 15 residues.

This chain joins TRBV15 and TRBJ2-1, with D possibly TRBD2 on 6 matching bases. The CDR3 has 14 amino acids. The V gene lost 1 base and the J gene lost 7 bases, with 11 bases spanning the gap. From germline, CDR1 is LNHNV and CDR2 YYDKDF (reference sequence). The CDR3 DNA is TGTGCCACCAGCAGAGTGTCGGGACTGAATGAGCAGTTCTTC. It codes for CATSRVSGLNEQFF.

This clonotype was found many times. The chain recombines TRBV19 with TRBJ2-7, with D possibly matching TRBD2 (6 bases). V was shortened by 3 bases and J by 0 bases, with 12 bases between the two germline ends. CDR1 is LNHDA, CDR2 SQIVND, per germline (reference sequence). The CDR3 is 15 residues long. The CDR3 nucleotides read TGTGCCAGTAGTATTCGGGGCGGGAACTCCTACGAGCAGTACTTC. Encoded protein: CASSIRGGNSYEQYF. The complete variable domain, with remaining parts taken from reference TRBV19 and TRBJ2-7, reads DGGITQSPKYLFRKEGQNVTLSCEQNLNHDAMYWYRQDPGQGLRLIYYSQIVNDFQKGDIAEGYSVSREKKESFPLTVTSAQKNPTAFYLCASSIRGGNSYEQYFGPGTRLTVT.

J is TRBJ1-1 and V is TRBV19, with D possibly TRBD1 on 6 matching bases. Germline assignment: CDR1 LNHDA and CDR2 SQIVND (reference sequence). V was shortened by 8 bases and J by 7 bases, with 14 bases between the two germline ends. This CDR3 is 12 amino acids long. The CDR3 here is CASRGGAIEAFF. The CDR3 DNA is TGTGCCAGTCGAGGGGGGGCGATTGAAGCTTTCTTT.

The table lists this clonotype with many counts. This chain connects TRBV4-1 to TRBJ2-7, with D uncertain. Germline-derived CDR1 and CDR2 are MGHRA and YSYEKL. V lost 0 bases and J 5 bases, leaving 8 bases between the germline ends. The CDR3 is made up of 13 amino acids. The CDR3 region is CASSQELADEQYF. CDR3 DNA: TGCGCCAGCAGCCAAGAACTGGCTGACGAGCAGTACTTC.

On this clonotype itself: With a much larger clone just one base away, this may be a read error. CDR3 sequence reads: CASSYVEFNYGCTF. CDR3 in DNA: TGTGCCAGCAGCTACGTTGAATTCAACTATGGCTGCACCTTC. This chain joins TRBV28 and TRBJ1-2; D not certain. Germline CDR1 is MDHEN and CDR2 is SYDVKM. This CDR3 spans 14 amino acids.

This clonotype occurred once. This chain links TRBV20-1 with TRBJ2-2; 16 nucleotides agree with TRBD2. Germline CDR1 and CDR2: DFQATT and SNEGSKA (reference sequence). Trimming cost V 5 bases and J 0 bases; bases outside gene matches: 9. The CDR3 length is 19 residues. The CDR3 spells CSAGAGLAGGPSNTGELFF. The CDR3 DNA follows: TGCAGTGCTGGAGCGGGACTAGCGGGAGGGCCGTCGAACACCGGGGAGCTGTTTTTT.

The table lists this clonotype with many counts. This rearrangement joins TRBV12-3 or TRBV12-4 to TRBJ2-5, with 7 bases fitting TRBD2. This CDR3 comprises 15 residues. The junction had 7 bases not matched to a gene; V was cut back by 4 bases and J by 2 bases. CDR3 DNA sequence: TGTGCCAGCAGTTCTCCGGGTAGCGGGCAAGAGACCCAGTACTTC. The encoded protein is CASSSPGSGQETQYF.

Concerning this clonotype: Given a much more abundant clone one base away, this may be a read error. The J gene is TRBJ2-7, the V gene TRBV27; unclear D gene. Germline V gene sequence: CDR1 MNHEY, CDR2 SMNVEV (reference sequence). CDR3 length: 12 residues. The V end was cut by 8 bases, the J end by 7 bases, with 15 bases between. The CDR3 sequence is CASGSPPLEQYF. In DNA form, the CDR3 reads TGTGCCAGCGGTTCGCCCCCCTTGGAGCAGTACTTC.

Regarding this clonotype: At one of its ends the junction is not consistent with the germline gene, which may arise from a read error. V and J are TRBV7-9 and TRBJ1-1; D gene uncertain. There are 14 residues in the CDR3. Germline CDR1 reads SEHNR; CDR2 reads FQNEAQ (reference sequence). The CDR3 sequence: CASSPPSVEGEALF. CDR3 nucleotide sequence: TGTGCCAGCAGTCCCCCCAGCGTCGAAGGTGAAGCTCTCTTT.